One and the same sample provided the 25 T cell receptor beta chains below, sequenced in a study of T cell clones after liver transplantation (dated by TCRdb to the late 2010s). The method behind the library was the immunoSEQ multiplex PCR assay. In its TCRdb copy, this immuneACCESS table keeps in-frame sequences only and misses some clones. Where compared with another copy, unresolved V genes explain less than half of these, and the others have no known cause. This sample is represented by 5,000 or so clones; roughly two fifths of them were singletons. The top ten constitute 10% to 15% of the sample. Alloreactive TCRbeta sequences were defined by sequencing the proliferating CFSE-low cells from the MLR. These receptors are not linked to any known antigen. Sequencing was performed on CD4+ T cells from cultured PBMCs. The receptors derive from a human patient who received a liver transplant. After a transplant, some of the T cells may come from the graft donor.

This clone was picked up a small number of times. The J gene is TRBJ2-2, the V gene TRBV6-5; D unclear. The CDR3 covers 13 residues. V gave up 5 bases and J gave up 0 bases, with 4 bases separating them. The germline V gene encodes CDR1 MNHEY and CDR2 SVGAGI. CDR3 loop: CASSDPNTGELFF. CDR3 DNA sequence: TGTGCCAGCAGTGACCCGAACACCGGGGAGCTGTTTTTT.

The chain employs TRBV7-2 and TRBJ2-7, with D perhaps TRBD2 (7 bases). From germline, CDR1 is SGHTA and CDR2 FQGNSA. This CDR3 region has 14 residues. With 0 bases removed from V and 3 bases from J, the gap between germline ends came to 9 bases. The CDR3 nucleotides are TGTGCCAGCAGCTTAGCGGGAGGGGGCTACGAGCAGTACTTC. It is translated as CASSLAGGGYEQYF.

The gene calls are TRBV19 and TRBJ1-2, with TRBD1 matching over 10 bases. Unmatched junction bases numbered 5, after V lost 5 bases and J lost 5 bases. Germline-derived CDR1 and CDR2 are LNHDA and SQIVND (reference sequence). This CDR3 region has 14 residues. The CDR3 region has the DNA TGTGCCAGTAGTGGCCGGGACAGGGGATATGGCTACACCTTC. Protein: CASSGRDRGYGYTF.

The sample holds a few counts of this clone. The genes are TRBV6-1 and TRBJ2-1; D uncertain. The CDR3 consists of 11 residues. Trimming cost V 7 bases and J 9 bases, with 10 bases left between them. Per germline, CDR1 MNHNS and CDR2 SASEGT. The chain's CDR3 is CASTFFSEQFF. DNA of the CDR3: TGTGCCAGCACTTTCTTTAGTGAGCAGTTCTTC.

This chain links TRBV6-5 with TRBJ1-2, with no clear D. The CDR3 spans 12 residues. Germline CDR1 is MNHEY and CDR2 is SVGAGI. Trimming took 3 bases from V and 6 from J, leaving 8 bases between them. The CDR3 DNA reads as TGTGCCAGCAGTTATTTAGGCGATGGCTACACCTTC. Its translation: CASSYLGDGYTF.

A few counts support this clone. The chain has TRBV7-2 and TRBJ1-4; 9 bases are shared with TRBD1. Germline CDR1 SGHTA, CDR2 FQGNSA. The V gene end was trimmed by 5 bases and the J gene end by 8 bases; junction bases not matched to a gene: 12. CDR3 length: 16 residues. The CDR3 bases are TGTGCCAGCAGCCCCCACCCGCCGGGACAGGGCGAAAAACTGTTTTTT. This gives the protein CASSPHPPGQGEKLFF.

This clone was detected a few times. The chain is built from TRBV5-1 and TRBJ2-3; 8 bases map to TRBD2. CDR1 and CDR2 from the germline V gene are SGHRS and YFSETQ. The V gene end was trimmed by 7 bases and the J gene end by 0 bases; junction bases not matched to a gene: 4. This CDR3 has 14 residues. This CDR3 is CASSAGASTDTQYF. The CDR3 nucleotides read TGCGCCAGCTCAGCGGGAGCGAGCACAGATACGCAGTATTTT.

This chain joins TRBV30 and TRBJ1-5, with 7 positions matching TRBD1. CDR1 and CDR2 (germline): GTSNPN, SVGIG (reference sequence). With V trimmed by 2 bases and J by 0 bases, 10 bases remained unmatched. The CDR3 has 17 amino acids. As DNA, the CDR3 is TGTGCCTGGAGTTTCACAGGGGCCCTCTATAGCAATCAGCCCCAGCATTTT. As protein: CAWSFTGALYSNQPQHF.

Concerning this clone: One junction end disagrees with the germline gene, perhaps due to a read error. V gene TRBV7-3 combines with J gene TRBJ2-6, with D hard to call. Germline CDR1 SGHTA, CDR2 FQGTGA. This CDR3 is built from 15 residues. CDR3 amino acids: CASSNAPDAYKVGPF. The CDR3 nucleotides are TGTGCCAGCAGCAACGCTCCAGACGCTTACAAAGTCGGGCCATTC.

V gene TRBV27 combines with J gene TRBJ1-4; 9 positions match TRBD1. Unmatched junction bases numbered 9, after V lost 5 bases and J lost 8 bases. This CDR3 has 15 residues. Germline V lookup: CDR1 MNHEY, CDR2 SMNVEV (reference sequence). Written as DNA, the CDR3 is TGTGCCAGCAGTGTACAGGGGGCAGGCTACGAAAAACTGTTTTTT. This encodes CASSVQGAGYEKLFF.

The chain is built from TRBV19 and TRBJ1-5; a weak D match, TRBD1 (5 bases). The V end lost 7 bases, the J end lost 4 bases, and 17 bases lay between the germline ends. Germline V gene data show CDR1 as LNHDA and CDR2 as SQIVND (reference sequence). CDR3 length equals 15 residues. In nucleotides, the CDR3 is TGTGCCAGTAAAGTGGCAGGGAAGGGGAATCAGCCCCAGCATTTT. Its protein product is CASKVAGKGNQPQHF.

This clone counts as medium-sized. The gene calls are TRBV5-6 and TRBJ1-2; maybe TRBD1 (5 bases). The CDR3 has 15 residues. Trimming removed 3 bases from V and 0 bases from J, with 12 bases in between. CDR1 is SGHDT and CDR2 is YYEEEE in the germline V gene. The CDR3 protein is CASSWYRRTNYGYTF. The CDR3 DNA is TGTGCCAGCAGCTGGTACAGGCGAACTAACTATGGCTACACCTTC. Looking up the rest from reference TRBV5-6 and TRBJ1-2 gives the full variable domain: DAGVTQSPTHLIKTRGQQVTLRCSPKSGHDTVSWYQQALGQGPQFIFQYYEEEERQRGNFPDRFSGHQFPNYSSELNVNALLLGDSALYLCASSWYRRTNYGYTFGSGTRLTVV.

The rearrangement links TRBV29-1 to TRBJ2-3; D unclear. The CDR3 consists of 12 residues. Between the trimmed V and J ends, which lost 6 bases and 6 bases, there was a span of 13 bases. Germline CDR1 SQVTM, CDR2 ANQGSEA. The CDR3 region has the DNA TGCAGCGTCAGAGGTAGCCCCGATACGCAGTATTTT. This codes for CSVRGSPDTQYF.

The chain employs TRBV11-2 and TRBJ2-2; the D is unclear. Trimming took off 9 bases at V and 1 base at J, with 12 bases between the two ends. The CDR3 consists of 14 residues. The germline V gene encodes CDR1 SGHAT and CDR2 FQNNGV. This chain's CDR3 is CASILTENTGELFF. The CDR3 DNA follows: TGTGCCAGTATCCTTACAGAGAACACCGGGGAGCTGTTTTTT.

This clone is large in the sample. V and J are TRBV19 and TRBJ2-3; 10 bases line up with TRBD1. Germline CDR1 and CDR2: LNHDA and SQIVND (reference sequence). The CDR3 has 16 amino acids. Trimming removed 5 bases from V and 5 bases from J; junction bases left unmatched: 10. The CDR3 region has the DNA TGTGCCAGTAGTGGTCTGAGGGACAGGGGAAGAGATACGCAGTATTTT. Translating gives CASSGLRDRGRDTQYF.

The chain uses TRBV30 and TRBJ2-3; 9 nucleotides agree with TRBD1. This CDR3 is 14 amino acids long. With V trimmed by 5 bases and J by 2 bases, 5 bases remained unmatched. The germline V gene encodes CDR1 GTSNPN and CDR2 SVGIG (reference sequence). In DNA, the CDR3 is TGTGCCTGGGTGGGACAGGGAAACACAGATACGCAGTATTTT. This translates into CAWVGQGNTDTQYF.

The chain joins TRBV7-9 to TRBJ2-3; D possibly corresponds to TRBD1 (6 bases). CDR3 size: 12 residues. The V and J ends lost 5 bases and 6 bases respectively, with 9 bases between them. CDR1 is SEHNR and CDR2 is FQNEAQ in the germline V gene (reference sequence). In nucleotides, the CDR3 is TGTGCCAGCAGCCCAGGGGAGGATACGCAGTATTTT. Residues: CASSPGEDTQYF.

This clone was recorded a few times. The V call is TRBV7-9, the J call TRBJ1-1, with 10 bases that match TRBD1. This CDR3 is built from 15 residues. With V trimmed by 5 bases and J by 7 bases, 10 bases remained unmatched. Germline lookup yields CDR1 SEHNR and CDR2 FQNEAQ (reference sequence). The DNA of the CDR3 is TGTGCCAGCAGCCAGACTGGGACAGGGGTTGGTGAAGCTTTCTTT. It is translated as CASSQTGTGVGEAFF.

The chain uses TRBV5-6 and TRBJ2-2, with D unclear. The ends were cut back, 0 bases at V and 0 bases at J, with 9 bases in the middle. The CDR3 spans 16 residues. CDR1 is SGHDT and CDR2 is YYEEEE in the germline V gene. The CDR3 is CASSLGAYTNTGELFF. CDR3 bases: TGTGCCAGCAGCTTGGGCGCGTATACGAACACCGGGGAGCTGTTTTTT.

By share of the sample, this clone is medium-sized. The chain couples TRBV5-1 to TRBJ2-3; D is unresolved. Trimming removed 1 base from V and 1 base from J, with 4 bases in between. The CDR3 contains 13 residues. Germline V gene lookup returns CDR1 SGHRS and CDR2 YFSETQ. As DNA, the CDR3 is TGCGCCAGCAGCTTGTGGGGCACAGATACGCAGTATTTT. Its translation is CASSLWGTDTQYF. Using reference TRBV5-1 and TRBJ2-3 for the parts outside the CDR3, the full variable domain is KAGVTQTPRYLIKTRGQQVTLSCSPISGHRSVSWYQQTPGQGLQFLFEYFSETQRNKGNFPGRFSGRQFSNSRSEMNVSTLELGDSALYLCASSLWGTDTQYFGPGTRLTVL.

This clone is labeled large (0.1 to 1%). The genes are TRBV5-4 and TRBJ1-3; D remains ambiguous. The CDR3 totals 13 residues. Trimming pared 5 bases from V and 4 bases from J, leaving 10 bases between. Germline CDR1 reads SGHNT; CDR2 reads YYREEE (reference sequence). In DNA, the CDR3 is TGTGCCAGCAGTTGGGGATCGGGAAACACCATATATTTT. This codes for CASSWGSGNTIYF.

This clone was counted only a few times. The chain's CDR3 is CASSVTPQGASGNTIYF. The DNA of the CDR3 is TGTGCCAGCAGCGTAACCCCACAGGGGGCGAGTGGAAACACCATATATTTT. The chain links TRBV9 to TRBJ1-3, with 9 bases matching TRBD1. V trimming: 1 base; J trimming: 3 bases; junction bases outside the gene matches: 8. Germline values: CDR1 SGDLS, CDR2 YYNGEE. This CDR3 spans 17 amino acids.

This rearrangement joins TRBV11-1 to TRBJ2-7; D is unresolved. The ends were cut back, 3 bases at V and 2 bases at J, with 14 bases in the middle. CDR1 and CDR2 (germline): SGHAT, FQDESV (reference sequence). The CDR3 consists of 15 residues. In DNA form, the CDR3 reads TGTGCCAGCAGCTTTAAGTCGGCAGAGACCTACGAGCAGTACTTC. Its protein is CASSFKSAETYEQYF.

In this sample, this clone is medium-sized (0.01 to 0.1%). The V gene is TRBV5-1, the J gene TRBJ2-7, with a weak D call TRBD1 (6 bases). CDR3 length: 16 amino acids. V was pared by 0 bases and J by 0 bases, with 13 bases between. Germline assignment: CDR1 SGHRS and CDR2 YFSETQ. The CDR3 spells CASSLGFGQSSYEQYF. CDR3 DNA: TGCGCCAGCAGCTTGGGCTTTGGACAGAGCTCCTACGAGCAGTACTTC.

V usage is TRBV6-5 and J usage is TRBJ2-2, with TRBD1 identical over 9 bases. The CDR3 is 14 residues long. Germline values: CDR1 MNHEY, CDR2 SVGAGI. V shed 7 bases, J shed 4 bases, and the junction held 4 bases outside the gene matches. The CDR3 spells CASIRDRATGELFF. CDR3 in DNA: TGTGCCAGCATTAGGGACAGGGCCACCGGGGAGCTGTTTTTT.